One T cell receptor (beta chain) is described in this entry. Its antigen remains unknown. J lost 4 bases, V lost 5 bases, and 8 bases had no gene match. Germline CDR1 reads SGHTA; CDR2 reads FQGNSA. CDR3 length: 17 amino acids. The sample originates from a study of TIL therapy for anti-PD-1-resistant metastatic lung cancer. Study-level points and caveats: This highly selected cohort may not generalize to typical lung cancer patients.

Sequencing used immunoSEQ v3. Sequencing was performed with immunoSEQ multiplex PCR; in TCRdb, only in-frame clones are kept and a portion is missing. The data contain 95,000 or so clones, around 71% of them singletons. Time point meaning: pre-treatment sample, taken before nivolumab and TIL therapy. The tumor samples were excised metastases, mostly pleural nodules or supraclavicular lymph nodes. Tumors were harvested before any PD-1/PD-L1 blockade. The chain links TRBV7-2 to TRBJ2-3; 14 bases map to TRBD2. The sample consisted of tumor tissue, taken at baseline. This TCR was sampled from a person between 25 and 79 years old with non-small cell lung cancer. CDR3 nucleotide sequence: TGTGCCAGCAGCGGAAGACTAGCGGGGGGGTGGGCAGATACGCAGTATTTT. Encoded protein: CASSGRLAGGWADTQYF.